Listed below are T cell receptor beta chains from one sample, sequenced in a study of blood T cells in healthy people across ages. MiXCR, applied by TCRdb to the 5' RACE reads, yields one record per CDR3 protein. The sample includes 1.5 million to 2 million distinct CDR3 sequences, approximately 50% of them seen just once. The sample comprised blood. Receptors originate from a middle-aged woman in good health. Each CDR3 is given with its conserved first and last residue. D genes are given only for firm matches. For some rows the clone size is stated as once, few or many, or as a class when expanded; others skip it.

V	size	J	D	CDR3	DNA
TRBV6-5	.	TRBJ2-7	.	CASSPTNRETYEQYF	TGTGCCAGCAGCCCAACCAACAGGGAGACCTACGAGCAGTACTTC
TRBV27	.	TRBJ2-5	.	CASSSNQDSQQYF	TGTGCCAGCAGTTCAAACCAGGACTCTCAGCAGTACTTC
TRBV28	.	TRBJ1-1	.	CTSLPYNGGTEAFF	TGTACCAGCTTGCCATACAACGGGGGCACTGAAGCTTTCTTT
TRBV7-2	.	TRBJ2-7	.	CASSSQLLTYEQYF	TGTGCCAGCAGTTCACAACTACTCACCTACGAGCAGTACTTC
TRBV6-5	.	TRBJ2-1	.	CASSSQGRSESSYNEQFF	TGTGCCAGCAGTTCCCAGGGTCGGTCGGAGAGCTCCTACAATGAGCAGTTCTTC
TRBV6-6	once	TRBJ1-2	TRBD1	CASHDDRAQLYGYTF	TGTGCCAGCCACGATGACAGGGCCCAACTCTATGGCTACACCTTC
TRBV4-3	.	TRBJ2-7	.	CASSQDLGGQIYNEQYF	TGCGCCAGCAGCCAAGATCTTGGGGGGCAAATCTACAATGAGCAGTACTTC
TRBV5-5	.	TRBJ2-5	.	CASSLGIDDEQYF	TGTGCCAGCAGCTTGGGCATCGACGATGAGCAGTACTTC
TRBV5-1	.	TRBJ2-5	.	CASSHPEGQQTQYF	TGCGCCAGCAGCCACCCGGAGGGTCAGCAGACCCAGTACTTC
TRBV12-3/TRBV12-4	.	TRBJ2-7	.	CASSLMGGYEQYF	TGTGCCAGCAGTTTGATGGGGGGCTACGAGCAGTACTTC
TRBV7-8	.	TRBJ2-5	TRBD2	CASSLALAGGGPETQYF	TGTGCCAGCAGCTTAGCGCTAGCGGGGGGAGGACCAGAGACCCAGTACTTC
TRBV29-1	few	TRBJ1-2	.	CSVERGPGGYTF	TGCAGCGTTGAGCGGGGACCGGGTGGCTACACCTTC
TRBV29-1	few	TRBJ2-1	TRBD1	CSVPRTGDNEQFF	TGCAGCGTTCCTCGGACAGGGGACAATGAGCAGTTCTTC
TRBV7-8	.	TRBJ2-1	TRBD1	CASSLDRGQETQFF	TGTGCCAGCAGCTTAGACAGGGGGCAAGAGACCCAGTTCTTC
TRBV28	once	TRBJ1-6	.	CASSFPGDANSPLHF	TGTGCCAGCAGTTTCCCTGGAGACGCTAATTCACCCCTCCACTTT
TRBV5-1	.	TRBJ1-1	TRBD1	CASNTGVYGTGAFF	TGCGCCAGCAATACAGGGGTCTACGGCACTGGAGCTTTCTTT
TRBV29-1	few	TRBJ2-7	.	CSVADGPPDEQYF	TGCAGCGTCGCGGACGGACCCCCGGACGAGCAGTACTTC
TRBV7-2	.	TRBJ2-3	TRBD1	CASSRQGFSTDTQYF	TGTGCCAGCAGCAGACAGGGGTTCAGCACAGATACGCAGTATTTT
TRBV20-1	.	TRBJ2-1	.	CSARGNIGAGSYNEQFF	TGCAGTGCTAGGGGCAATATAGGGGCGGGGAGCTACAATGAGCAGTTCTTC
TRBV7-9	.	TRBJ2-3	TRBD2	CASSFWLAGGTDTQYF	TGTGCCAGCAGCTTTTGGCTAGCGGGGGGAACAGATACGCAGTATTTT